This TCR beta chain came from a study of cytomegalovirus exposure and HLA in healthy donors. This CDR3 region has 15 residues. Germline CDR1 and CDR2: PRHDT and FYEKMQ (reference sequence). The germline V and J ends were trimmed by 0 bases and 4 bases, with 10 bases remaining between them. Healthy bone marrow donors supplied every sample. PCR employed 60 Vbeta and 13 Jbeta primers. TCRdb's table, derived via immunoSEQ multiplex PCR, lists solely in-frame clones and lacks some. The table has 60,000 to 65,000 clones, approximately 89% seen once. The chain employs TRBV13 and TRBJ1-3, with D possibly TRBD1 on 5 matching bases. The sequenced material came from PBMCs. The clonotype was recovered from a man aged 18 to 30 in good health and CMV-seronegative. DNA for the CDR3: TGTGCCAGCAGCTTAGGTGGGGGAGGAGGAAACACCATATATTTT. It specifies CASSLGGGGGNTIYF.